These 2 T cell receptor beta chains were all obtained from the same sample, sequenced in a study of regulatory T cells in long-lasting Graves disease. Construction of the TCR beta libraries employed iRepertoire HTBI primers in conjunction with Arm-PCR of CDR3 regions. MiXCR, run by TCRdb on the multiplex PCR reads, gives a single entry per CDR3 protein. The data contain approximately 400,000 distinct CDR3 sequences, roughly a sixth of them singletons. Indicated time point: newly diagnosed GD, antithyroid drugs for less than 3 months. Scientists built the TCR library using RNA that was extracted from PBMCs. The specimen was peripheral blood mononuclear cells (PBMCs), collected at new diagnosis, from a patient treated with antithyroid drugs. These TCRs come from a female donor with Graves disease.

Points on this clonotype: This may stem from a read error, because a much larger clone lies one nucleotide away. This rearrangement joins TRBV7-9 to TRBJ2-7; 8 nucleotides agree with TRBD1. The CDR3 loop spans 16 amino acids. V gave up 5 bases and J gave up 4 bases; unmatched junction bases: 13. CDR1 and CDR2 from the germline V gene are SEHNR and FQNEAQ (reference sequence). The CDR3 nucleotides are TGTGCCAGCAGCGCCCTGGCCGGAGACAGGGGTTACGAGCAGTACTTC. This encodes CASSALAGDRGYEQYF. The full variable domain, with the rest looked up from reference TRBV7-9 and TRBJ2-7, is DTGVSQNPRHKITKRGQNVTFRCDPISEHNRLYWYRQTLGQGPEFLTYFQNEAQLEKSRLLSDRFSAERPKGSFSTLEIQRTEQGDSAMYLCASSALAGDRGYEQYFGPGTRLTVT.

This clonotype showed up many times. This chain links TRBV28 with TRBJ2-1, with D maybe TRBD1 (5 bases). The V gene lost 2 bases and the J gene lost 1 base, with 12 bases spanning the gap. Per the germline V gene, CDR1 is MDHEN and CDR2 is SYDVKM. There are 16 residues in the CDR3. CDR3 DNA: TGTGCCAGCAGTTTACAGCAGGGTAGGTCCTACAATGAGCAGTTCTTC. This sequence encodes CASSLQQGRSYNEQFF.